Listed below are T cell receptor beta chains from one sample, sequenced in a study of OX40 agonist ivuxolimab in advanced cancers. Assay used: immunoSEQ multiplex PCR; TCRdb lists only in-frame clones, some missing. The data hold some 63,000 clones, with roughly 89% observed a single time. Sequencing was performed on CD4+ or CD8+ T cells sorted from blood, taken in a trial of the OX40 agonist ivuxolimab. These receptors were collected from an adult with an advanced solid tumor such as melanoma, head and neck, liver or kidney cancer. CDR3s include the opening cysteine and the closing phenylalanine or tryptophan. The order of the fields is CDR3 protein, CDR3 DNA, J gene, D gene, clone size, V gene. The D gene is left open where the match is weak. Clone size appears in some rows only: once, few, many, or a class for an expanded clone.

CASRPGYSNQPQHF	TGTGCCAGCCGGCCGGGGTATAGCAATCAGCCCCAGCATTTT	TRBJ1-5	.	.	TRBV6-1
CASSLVQGSYGYTF	TGTGCCAGCAGCTTAGTACAGGGTAGTTATGGCTACACCTTC	TRBJ1-2	.	.	TRBV7-2
CASSLVGGGTGELFF	TGTGCCAGCAGCTTGGTCGGCGGGGGGACCGGGGAGCTGTTTTTT	TRBJ2-2	TRBD2	.	TRBV7-2
CASSPKWDFSGGNEQFF	TGTGCCAGCAGTCCAAAATGGGACTTTTCGGGAGGCAATGAGCAGTTCTTC	TRBJ2-1	TRBD2	.	TRBV27
CSVGGGTDTQYF	TGCAGCGTTGGCGGGGGCACAGATACGCAGTATTTT	TRBJ2-3	.	.	TRBV29-1
CASSPDDRGEKLFF	TGTGCCAGCTCACCGGATGACAGGGGTGAAAAACTGTTTTTT	TRBJ1-4	TRBD1	.	TRBV18
CASSGIYGYTF	TGTGCCAGCAGTGGGATCTATGGCTACACCTTC	TRBJ1-2	.	.	TRBV6-1
CASRRTGDLVYEQYF	TGCGCCAGCAGGCGAACAGGGGATTTAGTCTACGAGCAGTACTTC	TRBJ2-7	TRBD1	once	TRBV4-1
CASSKDRDRTDTQYF	TGCGCCAGCAGCAAAGACAGGGACCGCACAGATACGCAGTATTTT	TRBJ2-3	TRBD1	.	TRBV4-1
CASSGTEAPYEQYF	TGTGCCAGTAGCGGGACAGAGGCCCCCTACGAGCAGTACTTC	TRBJ2-7	TRBD1	.	TRBV19
CASSRGGTSVDEQFF	TGCGCCAGCAGCCGCGGGGGAACGTCGGTGGATGAGCAGTTCTTC	TRBJ2-1	TRBD2	.	TRBV5-1
CASSLGLTGNSPLHF	TGTGCCAGCAGCTTGGGCCTGACAGGGAATTCACCCCTCCACTTT	TRBJ1-6	TRBD1	.	TRBV7-2
CASSLVGRGRDAEAFF	TGTGCCAGCAGCTTAGTAGGGAGGGGGAGGGACGCTGAAGCTTTCTTT	TRBJ1-1	.	.	TRBV7-9
CASSLRQGIGTEAFF	TGTGCCAGCAGCTTGCGACAGGGTATTGGCACTGAAGCTTTCTTT	TRBJ1-1	TRBD1	few	TRBV7-8
CASSLRQRSNWTMGAYF	TGTGCCAGCAGCTTACGCCAGCGGTCGAACTGGACTATGGGGGCCTACTTC	TRBJ1-2	.	.	TRBV7-8
CASSQDGLAGGVENTDTQYF	TGCGCCAGCAGCCAAGATGGACTAGCGGGAGGAGTTGAAAACACAGATACGCAGTATTTT	TRBJ2-3	TRBD2	.	TRBV4-1
CATSRDPQPETEQYF	TGTGCCACCAGCAGAGATCCCCAACCTGAGACCGAGCAGTACTTC	TRBJ2-7	.	.	TRBV15
CASSVGAGGEETQYF	TGTGCCAGCAGCGTAGGAGCGGGCGGGGAAGAGACCCAGTACTTC	TRBJ2-5	.	many	TRBV9
CASSLGGEGNEQFF	TGTGCCAGCAGCTTAGGAGGAGAAGGCAATGAGCAGTTCTTC	TRBJ2-1	.	.	TRBV11-2
CASRLLYLTEAFSSNQPQHF	TGTGCCAGCAGGCTTCTATACTTGACAGAAGCTTTCTCTAGCAATCAGCCCCAGCATTTT	TRBJ1-5	.	.	TRBV9
CASSLLTSGGLDTQYF	TGTGCCAGCAGCTTGTTAACTAGCGGGGGCCTAGATACGCAGTATTTT	TRBJ2-3	TRBD2	.	TRBV5-4
CASSLAPPNTEAFF	TGCGCCAGCAGCTTGGCCCCGCCCAACACTGAAGCTTTCTTT	TRBJ1-1	.	.	TRBV5-1
CATSRAGSEAFF	TGTGCCACCAGCAGAGCGGGGAGTGAAGCTTTCTTT	TRBJ1-1	.	few	TRBV15
CASSKTSGKDETQYF	TGTGCCAGCAGCAAGACTAGCGGGAAGGATGAGACCCAGTACTTC	TRBJ2-5	TRBD2	.	TRBV4-2
CAWSRDSRTSGYTF	TGTGCCTGGAGTAGGGACAGCCGAACCTCAGGCTACACCTTC	TRBJ1-2	TRBD1	.	TRBV30
CASSRDGLYEQYF	TGTGCCAGCAGTCGGGACGGCCTTTACGAGCAGTACTTC	TRBJ2-7	.	once	TRBV6-1
CASRNLRGNSYEQYF	TGTGCCAGCAGAAACCTGAGGGGAAACTCCTACGAGCAGTACTTC	TRBJ2-7	.	.	TRBV2
CASSLGAENTEAFF	TGCGCCAGCAGCTTGGGAGCCGAAAACACTGAAGCTTTCTTT	TRBJ1-1	.	few	TRBV5-1
CAWSVRGLAGGGDTQYF	TGTGCCTGGAGTGTACGGGGACTAGCGGGAGGGGGAGATACGCAGTATTTT	TRBJ2-3	TRBD2	.	TRBV30
CASRREAEAFF	TGTGCCAGCAGGAGGGAAGCTGAAGCTTTCTTT	TRBJ1-1	.	.	TRBV2
CASSQARLGAGGANVLTF	TGTGCCAGCAGCCAGGCTCGTCTGGGGGCGGGTGGGGCCAACGTCCTGACTTTC	TRBJ2-6	.	.	TRBV14
CASSSKQGSPGELFF	TGTGCCAGCAGCTCCAAACAGGGTTCACCCGGGGAGCTGTTTTTT	TRBJ2-2	.	.	TRBV5-4
CASSGRTGGNYGYTF	TGTGCCAGCAGCGGCCGGACAGGGGGGAACTATGGCTACACCTTC	TRBJ1-2	TRBD1	.	TRBV11-2
CASSYGIGQPQHF	TGTGCCAGCAGTTACGGGATCGGGCAGCCCCAGCATTTT	TRBJ1-5	.	.	TRBV6-6
CATRDITDTQYF	TGTGCCACCCGGGACATTACAGATACGCAGTATTTT	TRBJ2-3	.	.	TRBV6-1